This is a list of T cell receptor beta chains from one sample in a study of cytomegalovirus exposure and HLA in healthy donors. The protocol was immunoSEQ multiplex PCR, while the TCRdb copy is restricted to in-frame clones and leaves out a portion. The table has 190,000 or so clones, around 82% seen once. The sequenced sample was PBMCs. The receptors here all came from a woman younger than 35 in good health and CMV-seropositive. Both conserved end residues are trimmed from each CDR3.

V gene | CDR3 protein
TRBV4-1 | ASSQPDSGYNSPLH
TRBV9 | ASSLGGTTGEKLF
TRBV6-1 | ASPEGKNTEAF
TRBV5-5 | ASSLPGQGKYNEQF
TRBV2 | ASRGGFGGSHTGELF
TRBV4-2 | ASSTRDRGRNTEAF
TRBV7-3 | ASSPHLGELGNEQF
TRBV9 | ASSVGGMSYEQY
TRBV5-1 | ASSLGQGAPDTQY
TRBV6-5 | ASSSWESKTQY
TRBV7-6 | ASSFRQGPDTQY
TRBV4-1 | ASSPPLTGNYGYT
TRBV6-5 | ASRADRAPNTEAF
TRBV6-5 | ASSGQGAGEKLF
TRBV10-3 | AIRAGTGGEKLF
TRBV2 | ARSGAGGSTDTQY
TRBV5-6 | ASYGTVSNYGYT
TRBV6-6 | ASRSEAHNEQF
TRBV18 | ASSPMETGELF
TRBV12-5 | ASGLAYNEQF
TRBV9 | ASSVVLGQNTGELF
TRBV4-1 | AIGTLSSDTQY
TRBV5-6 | ASSSSGGANEQY
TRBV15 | ATSRAGFHQPQH